This record covers a single T cell receptor (beta chain). The method was immunoSEQ multiplex PCR; TCRdb's version includes in-frame clones alone and lacks a portion of them. The table has tens of thousands of clones, over 85% seen once. The sample belongs to a study of graft-versus-host responses after intestinal transplantation. At the level of the study: Transplant types were multivisceral, liver-intestinal, or isolated intestinal.

Germline V gene sequence: CDR1 MNHEY, CDR2 SVGAGI. V shed 6 bases and J 2 bases; nucleotides not matched to a gene: 8. CDR3 length: 15 amino acids. Sequencing used PBMCs, obtained 16 days after intestinal transplant. This receptor was taken from a human patient who received an intestinal transplant, so some T cells may come from the graft donor. The chain joins TRBV6-5 to TRBJ2-3; TRBD2 matches 7 bases. CDR3 residues: CASRVGAGPTDTQYF. CDR3 bases: TGTGCCAGCAGAGTGGGAGCGGGGCCCACAGATACGCAGTATTTT.